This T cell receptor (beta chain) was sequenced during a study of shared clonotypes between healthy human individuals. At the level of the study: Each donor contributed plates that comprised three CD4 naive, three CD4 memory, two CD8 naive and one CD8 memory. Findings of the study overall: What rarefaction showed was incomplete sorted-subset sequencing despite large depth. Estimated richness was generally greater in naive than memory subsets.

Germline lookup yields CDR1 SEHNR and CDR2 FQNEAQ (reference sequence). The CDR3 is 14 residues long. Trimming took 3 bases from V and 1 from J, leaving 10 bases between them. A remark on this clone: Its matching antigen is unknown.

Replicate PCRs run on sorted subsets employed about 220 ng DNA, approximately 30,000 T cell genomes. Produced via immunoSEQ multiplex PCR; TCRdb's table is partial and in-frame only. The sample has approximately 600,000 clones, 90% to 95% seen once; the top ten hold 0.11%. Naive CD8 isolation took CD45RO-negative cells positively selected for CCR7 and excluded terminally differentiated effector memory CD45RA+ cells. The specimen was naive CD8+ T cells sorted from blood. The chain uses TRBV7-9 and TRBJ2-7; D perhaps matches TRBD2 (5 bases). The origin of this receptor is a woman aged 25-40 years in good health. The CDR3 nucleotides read TGTGCCAGCAGCTTCCCACTAGAGTCCTACGAGCAGTACTTC. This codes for CASSFPLESYEQYF. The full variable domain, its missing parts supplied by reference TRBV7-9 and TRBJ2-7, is DTGVSQNPRHKITKRGQNVTFRCDPISEHNRLYWYRQTLGQGPEFLTYFQNEAQLEKSRLLSDRFSAERPKGSFSTLEIQRTEQGDSAMYLCASSFPLESYEQYFGPGTRLTVT.